The 12 T cell receptor beta chains reported below all come from one sample, sequenced in a study of Ad26.COV2.S vaccination and SARS-CoV-2 variants. The treatment is: some 20 received Ad26.COV2.S at low or high dose, single or two shots; about 5 received placebo; per-sample allocation not given. The samples were gathered on day 63 after the first injection of vaccine or placebo. This table comes from immunoSEQ multiplex PCR, and its TCRdb copy is limited to in-frame clones, with some not included. This table holds about 350,000 clones, more than 75% found once. The sample was peripheral blood, taken in a trial of Ad26.COV2.S vaccine versus placebo. Receptor source: a person between 18 and 65 years old who received the Ad26.COV2.S COVID-19 vaccine or a placebo.

V usage is TRBV7-9 and J usage is TRBJ1-3; D possibly corresponds to TRBD1 (5 bases). The CDR3 spans 16 residues. The germline CDR1 and CDR2 sequences are SEHNR and FQNEAQ (reference sequence). With 1 base removed from V and 5 bases from J, the gap between germline ends came to 15 bases. CDR3 loop: CASSLGRRQSRNTIYF. The CDR3 DNA reads as TGTGCCAGCAGCTTAGGCCGGAGACAGTCCCGAAACACCATATATTTT.

The table lists this clone with a count of one. Relative to the germline gene, one junction end is altered; a read error may explain this. J is TRBJ2-1 and V is TRBV28, with 11 bases lining up with TRBD2. CDR3 length: 15 residues. In germline, CDR1 is MDHEN, CDR2 SYDVKM. The CDR3: CASTLTSGSINEQFF. The CDR3 region has the DNA TGTGCCAGCACTTTAACTAGCGGGAGTATCAATGAGCAGTTCTTC.

This clone has just one count. This chain links TRBV7-2 with TRBJ2-7; D perhaps matches TRBD1 (5 bases). Trimming shortened V by 1 base and J by 3 bases, and 7 bases separated the two germline ends. The CDR3 has 13 residues. Germline V CDR1 and CDR2: SGHTA, FQGNSA. In DNA form, the CDR3 reads TGTGCCAGCAGCTTAGGACAGCGCTACGAGCAGTACTTC. Its translation: CASSLGQRYEQYF. Full variable domain (remainder filled in from reference TRBV7-2 and TRBJ2-7): GAGVSQSPSNKVTEKGKDVELRCDPISGHTALYWYRQSLGQGLEFLIYFQGNSAPDKSGLPSDRFSAERTGGSVSTLTIQRTQQEDSAVYLCASSLGQRYEQYFGPGTRLTVT.

The chain employs TRBV11-3 and TRBJ2-2; D gene uncertain. The CDR3 runs 15 residues. CDR1 and CDR2 (germline): SGHNT, YENEEA. With 5 bases removed from V and 1 base from J, the gap between germline ends came to 11 bases. The CDR3 DNA is TGTGCCAGCAGCGATCGACTGGTGAACACCGGGGAGCTGTTTTTT. Residues: CASSDRLVNTGELFF.

The CDR3 sequence: CASSQDWPSGGKASTDTQYF. Written as DNA, the CDR3 is TGCGCCAGCAGCCAAGATTGGCCATCGGGGGGGAAAGCTAGCACAGATACGCAGTATTTT. V gene TRBV4-3 combines with J gene TRBJ2-3; TRBD2 matches 8 bases. The CDR3 totals 20 residues. V lost 0 bases, J lost 0 bases, and 14 bases stayed unmatched. CDR1 and CDR2 from the germline V gene are LGHNA and YSLEER.

V usage is TRBV14 and J usage is TRBJ2-2; 10 positions match TRBD1. CDR3 length equals 18 residues. Unmatched junction bases numbered 14, after V lost 4 bases and J lost 6 bases. Germline V CDR1 and CDR2: SGHDN, FVKESK. This CDR3 reads CASSRQIPGQGISGELFF. The CDR3, as DNA: TGTGCCAGCAGCCGCCAAATCCCGGGACAGGGGATTTCCGGGGAGCTGTTTTTT.

The chain combines TRBV7-6 with TRBJ1-3; a possible D gene is TRBD1 (6 bases). Per germline, CDR1 SGHVS and CDR2 FNYEAQ. V shed 4 bases and J shed 1 base, with 11 bases lying between them. The CDR3 contains 15 residues. CDR3 loop: CASSSLTGSGNTIYF. CDR3 bases: TGTGCCAGCAGCTCACTGACAGGTTCTGGAAACACCATATATTTT. Using reference TRBV7-6 and TRBJ1-3 for the parts outside the CDR3, the full variable domain is GAGVSQSPRYKVTKRGQDVALRCDPISGHVSLYWYRQALGQGPEFLTYFNYEAQQDKSGLPNDRFSAERPEGSISTLTIQRTEQRDSAMYRCASSSLTGSGNTIYFGEGSWLTVV.

This chain uses TRBV9 with TRBJ1-2; D remains unclear. CDR1 SGDLS and CDR2 YYNGEE come from the germline V gene. The CDR3 length is 12 residues. V lost 0 bases to trimming and J lost 8 bases, with 8 bases between them. CDR3 sequence reads: CASSVDGEGYTF. CDR3 bases: TGTGCCAGCAGCGTAGATGGGGAGGGCTACACCTTC.

The gene calls are TRBV5-1 and TRBJ2-7; a weak D match, TRBD2 (6 bases). The CDR3 is made up of 15 amino acids. Trimming cost V 2 bases and J 6 bases, with 18 bases left between them. Germline lookup yields CDR1 SGHRS and CDR2 YFSETQ. The CDR3 nucleotides read TGCGCCAGCAGCTTAGGAGGGGTTTCAGCGGGCGAGCAGTACTTC. Protein: CASSLGGVSAGEQYF.

The rearrangement uses TRBV3-1 (or the pseudogene TRBV3-2) and TRBJ2-7; maybe TRBD2 (5 bases). Germline assignment: CDR1 LGHDT and CDR2 YNNKEL (reference sequence). The V end lost 3 bases, the J end lost 0 bases, and 9 bases lay between the germline ends. The CDR3 consists of 14 residues. The CDR3 protein is CASSQGVTSYEQYF. CDR3 nucleotide sequence: TGTGCCAGCAGCCAGGGAGTTACCTCCTACGAGCAGTACTTC.

CDR3 DNA sequence: TGTGCCAGCTGGAGAGGGGTGAACACCGGGGAGCTGTTTTTT. It codes for CASWRGVNTGELFF. The chain carries TRBV6-6 and TRBJ2-2, with D perhaps TRBD1 or TRBD2 (5 bases each). Germline V lookup: CDR1 MNHNY, CDR2 SVGAGI (reference sequence). Deletions cut 8 bases from V and 1 base from J, with 11 bases between. The CDR3 is made up of 14 amino acids.

With respect to this clone: The junction departs from the called germline gene at one end, perhaps through a read error. V is TRBV28 and J is TRBJ2-7; the match to TRBD1 covers 9 bases. CDR1 and CDR2 (germline): MDHEN, SYDVKM. The CDR3 has 14 residues. This chain's CDR3 is CASSLGQGPWEHEF. The CDR3 DNA reads as TGTGCCAGCAGTTTGGGACAGGGCCCCTGGGAGCATGAATTC.